These T cell receptor beta chains were read from a single sample in a study of T-cell memory formation after mild COVID-19. TCRdb called the 5' RACE reads again in MiXCR, with one record for every CDR3 protein. Of approximately 570,000 distinct CDR3 sequences listed, roughly 18% are singletons. The sequenced sample was PBMCs or a T cell subset sorted from them (not recorded which). The receptor source for this set is an adult woman who had mild COVID-19 (a few samples of this study predate the infection). Cell type and time point are not known. CDR3s include the opening cysteine and the closing phenylalanine or tryptophan. Fields, in order: clone size, V gene, D gene, J gene, CDR3 protein, CDR3 DNA. D genes are given only for firm matches. Size is stated for part of the rows, as once, few or many counts, or as a class when the clone is expanded.

-	TRBV7-9	-	TRBJ2-7	CASSLVTGMNSYEQYF	TGTGCCAGCAGCTTAGTCACAGGGATGAACTCCTACGAGCAGTACTTC
-	TRBV5-8	TRBD1	TRBJ2-1	CASSVDRVEYNEQFF	TGTGCCAGCAGCGTGGACAGGGTTGAGTACAATGAGCAGTTCTTC
-	TRBV28	-	TRBJ2-5	CASSLGMVGETQYF	TGTGCCAGCAGTTTGGGCATGGTTGGAGAGACCCAGTACTTC
-	TRBV18	-	TRBJ1-4	CASSPGRSEKLFF	TGTGCCAGCTCACCGGGGCGAAGTGAAAAACTGTTTTTT
hyperexpanded	TRBV12-3/TRBV12-4	-	TRBJ1-2	CASSSDRKPSYGYTF	TGTGCCAGCAGCTCCGACAGGAAACCCTCCTATGGCTACACCTTC
-	TRBV29-1	-	TRBJ2-7	CSVELQASYEQYF	TGCAGCGTTGAATTGCAGGCCTCCTACGAGCAGTACTTC
few	TRBV10-2	-	TRBJ1-2	CASSESGINYGYTF	TGCGCCAGCAGTGAGTCAGGGATTAACTATGGCTACACCTTC
-	TRBV18	TRBD2	TRBJ2-5	CASSRRGGGAETQYF	TGTGCCAGCTCACGGCGCGGGGGAGGTGCGGAGACCCAGTACTTC
-	TRBV12-3/TRBV12-4	-	TRBJ2-5	CASREGAPQETQYF	TGTGCCAGCAGGGAGGGGGCACCCCAAGAGACCCAGTACTTC
many	TRBV7-9	-	TRBJ2-5	CASSLGLTGKETQYF	TGTGCCAGCAGCTTAGGTCTAACGGGGAAAGAGACCCAGTACTTC
-	TRBV20-1	TRBD2	TRBJ2-5	CSARGSLAGRQETQYF	TGCAGTGCTAGAGGGTCCCTAGCGGGGCGCCAAGAGACCCAGTACTTC
-	TRBV6-2/TRBV6-3	-	TRBJ2-1	CASSYGAPYEQFF	TGTGCCAGCAGTTATGGAGCCCCCTATGAGCAGTTCTTC
-	TRBV30	TRBD1	TRBJ2-3	CAWSGQGADTQYF	TGTGCCTGGTCTGGACAGGGGGCAGATACGCAGTATTTT
-	TRBV2	-	TRBJ1-6	CASSLDTSPLHF	TGTGCCAGCAGCCTCGACACTTCACCCCTCCACTTT
-	TRBV7-9	TRBD1	TRBJ2-7	CASSLRDRVDEQYF	TGTGCCAGCAGCTTAAGGGACAGGGTGGACGAGCAGTACTTC
-	TRBV29-1	-	TRBJ2-5	CSVDPTPQETQYF	TGCAGCGTTGATCCCACACCTCAAGAGACCCAGTACTTC
-	TRBV3-1	-	TRBJ1-1	CASSQAGTERVAFF	TGTGCCAGCAGCCAAGCCGGGACGGAAAGGGTAGCTTTCTTT
-	TRBV5-6	TRBD2	TRBJ2-5	CASSPERGGETQYF	TGTGCCAGCAGCCCCGAGCGGGGGGGAGAGACCCAGTACTTC
-	TRBV7-9	-	TRBJ1-5	CASSRNGWSQPQHF	TGTGCCAGCAGCCGAAATGGGTGGAGTCAGCCCCAGCATTTT
-	TRBV6-2/TRBV6-3	TRBD2	TRBJ2-2	CASSLSSGRGNTGELFF	TGTGCCAGCAGTTTGTCTAGCGGGAGAGGGAACACCGGGGAGCTGTTTTTT
few	TRBV9	-	TRBJ2-7	CASSVETERGEQYF	TGTGCCAGCAGCGTAGAGACAGAACGAGGCGAGCAGTACTTC
-	TRBV10-3	-	TRBJ2-3	CAIKGSGLTDTQYF	TGTGCCATCAAGGGGAGCGGACTCACAGATACGCAGTATTTT
few	TRBV6-1	TRBD1	TRBJ2-4	CASRDRDENIQYF	TGTGCCAGCAGGGACAGGGATGAAAACATTCAGTACTTC
few	TRBV29-1	-	TRBJ1-1	CSVEKNTEAFF	TGCAGCGTTGAAAAGAACACTGAAGCTTTCTTT
few	TRBV13	-	TRBJ2-7	CASRRRARAYEQYF	TGTGCCAGCAGACGAAGAGCCAGGGCGTACGAGCAGTACTTC
-	TRBV29-1	-	TRBJ1-2	CSVEADRSGYTF	TGCAGCGTTGAAGCTGACAGAAGTGGCTACACCTTC
few	TRBV4-1	TRBD2	TRBJ2-1	CASSQDRASGAYNEQFF	TGCGCCAGCAGCCAAGATAGGGCTAGCGGGGCCTACAATGAGCAGTTCTTC
-	TRBV27	-	TRBJ1-1	CASSLMGFGTEAFF	TGTGCCAGCAGTTTAATGGGGTTTGGCACTGAAGCTTTCTTT
few	TRBV13	-	TRBJ2-7	CASSSLAPGRGYSYEQYF	TGTGCCAGCAGCTCCCTAGCTCCGGGGAGAGGGTACTCCTACGAGCAGTACTTC
-	TRBV7-8	-	TRBJ2-7	CASSSTGTPGYEQYF	TGTGCCAGCAGTTCAACCGGGACCCCGGGCTACGAGCAGTACTTC
-	TRBV29-1	-	TRBJ2-5	CVGLEETQYF	TGCGTGGGGCTTGAAGAGACCCAGTACTTC
-	TRBV20-1	-	TRBJ1-1	CSASYREVGTEAFF	TGCAGTGCTAGCTACAGGGAGGTTGGCACTGAAGCTTTCTTT
few	TRBV6-4	-	TRBJ2-7	CATSDSQGWDYEQYF	TGTGCCACCAGTGACTCACAGGGTTGGGACTACGAGCAGTACTTC
-	TRBV4-3	-	TRBJ2-1	CASSQRGFYNEQFF	TGCGCCAGCAGCCAAAGGGGATTCTACAATGAGCAGTTCTTC
-	TRBV7-9	-	TRBJ1-6	CASSKSTGLHSPLHF	TGTGCCAGCAGCAAATCTACGGGTTTACATTCACCCCTCCACTTT
few	TRBV20-1	-	TRBJ2-5	CSARPTFRGKGQETQYF	TGCAGTGCTAGACCGACCTTCAGGGGAAAGGGGCAAGAGACCCAGTACTTC
-	TRBV5-4	TRBD2	TRBJ2-3	CASKTGTSGRTDTQYF	TGTGCCAGCAAGACCGGGACTAGCGGGAGGACAGATACGCAGTATTTT
-	TRBV15	TRBD1	TRBJ1-5	CATSRGGGQSTQPQHF	TGTGCCACCAGCAGAGGCGGGGGACAGTCTACCCAGCCCCAGCATTTT
-	TRBV9	TRBD2	TRBJ2-1	CASSVEGTSLNEQFF	TGTGCCAGCAGCGTAGAAGGGACTAGCCTTAATGAGCAGTTCTTC
-	TRBV7-8	TRBD2	TRBJ2-1	CASSYEGLASNEQLF	TGTGCCAGCAGCTACGAGGGACTAGCGTCCAATGAGCAGCTCTTC
few	TRBV7-3	TRBD2	TRBJ2-1	CASSSLAGERNEQFF	TGTGCCAGCAGCTCGTTAGCGGGAGAAAGAAATGAGCAGTTCTTC
few	TRBV7-2	TRBD1	TRBJ2-4	CASSLVTGGGDIQYF	TGTGCCAGCAGCTTAGTAACAGGGGGCGGAGACATTCAGTACTTC
-	TRBV6-5	TRBD2	TRBJ2-1	CASSYSGRGGRFGHEQFF	TGTGCCAGCAGTTACTCGGGGAGAGGCGGGAGATTTGGCCATGAGCAGTTCTTC
few	TRBV2	-	TRBJ2-2	CASFPVGSNTGELFF	TGTGCCAGCTTCCCTGTGGGATCGAACACCGGGGAGCTGTTTTTT
-	TRBV7-2	-	TRBJ2-7	CASSIHLYEQYF	TGTGCCAGCAGCATACACCTCTACGAGCAGTACTTC
-	TRBV7-8	-	TRBJ2-7	CASSLEKAYEQYF	TGTGCCAGCAGCTTGGAGAAAGCCTACGAGCAGTACTTC
few	TRBV27	-	TRBJ2-7	CASSLNLRGEQYF	TGTGCCAGCAGTTTAAATCTCCGGGGGGAGCAGTACTTC
-	TRBV6-1	-	TRBJ2-5	CASSPMYTDLRTQYF	TGTGCCAGCAGTCCGATGTATACCGACCTTAGGACCCAGTACTTC